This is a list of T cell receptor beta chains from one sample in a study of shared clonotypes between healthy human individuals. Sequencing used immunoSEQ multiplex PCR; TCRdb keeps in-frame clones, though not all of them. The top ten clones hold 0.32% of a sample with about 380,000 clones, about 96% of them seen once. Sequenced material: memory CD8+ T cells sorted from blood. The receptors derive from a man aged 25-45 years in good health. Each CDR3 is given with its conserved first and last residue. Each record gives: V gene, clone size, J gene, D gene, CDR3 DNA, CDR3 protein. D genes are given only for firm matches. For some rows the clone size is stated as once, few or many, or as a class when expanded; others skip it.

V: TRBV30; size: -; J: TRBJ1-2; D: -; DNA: TGTGCCTGGAGTCCAGGGAATGGCTACACCTTC; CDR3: CAWSPGNGYTF
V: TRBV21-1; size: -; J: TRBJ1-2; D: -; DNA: TGTGCCAGCAGCAAAGGAGTAAGGGAGTCAGATAGTGATGGCTACACCTTC; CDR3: CASSKGVRESDSDGYTF
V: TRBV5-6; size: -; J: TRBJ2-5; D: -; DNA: TGTGCCAGCAGCTTGGCCCGCAGGGGGGGGACCCAGTACTTC; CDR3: CASSLARRGGTQYF
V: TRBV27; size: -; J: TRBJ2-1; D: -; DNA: TGTGCCAGCAGTTTATCGAACGGGAATCGTTGGCCCTACAATGAGCAGTTCTTC; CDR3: CASSLSNGNRWPYNEQFF
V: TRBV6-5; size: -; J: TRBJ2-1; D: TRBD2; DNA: TGTGCCAGCAGCAGGAACGCCAGGGCGGGACTAGAAATCTTC; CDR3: CASSRNARAGLEIF
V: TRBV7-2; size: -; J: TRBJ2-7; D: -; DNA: TGTGCCAGCAGCTTTAGGTGGGGTCACTCCTACGAGCAGTACTTC; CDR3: CASSFRWGHSYEQYF
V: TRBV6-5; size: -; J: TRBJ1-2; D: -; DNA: TGTGCCAGCAGTTACTCGACGGGAACGGGCTACACCTTC; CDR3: CASSYSTGTGYTF
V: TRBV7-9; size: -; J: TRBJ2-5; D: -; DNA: TGTGCCAGCAGCTTAAGGGTAGAAGAGACCCAGTACTTC; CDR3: CASSLRVEETQYF
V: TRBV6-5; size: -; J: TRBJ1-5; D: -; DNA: TGTGCCAGCAGGATCGGACTCAATCAGCCCCAGCATTTT; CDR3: CASRIGLNQPQHF
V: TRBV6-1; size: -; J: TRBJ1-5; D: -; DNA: TGTGCCAGCAGTGAAGCGACCTACTTCAATCAGCCCCAGCATTTT; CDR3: CASSEATYFNQPQHF
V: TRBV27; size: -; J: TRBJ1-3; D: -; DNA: TGTGCCAGCAGTTTACAATCTGGAAACACCATATATTTT; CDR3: CASSLQSGNTIYF
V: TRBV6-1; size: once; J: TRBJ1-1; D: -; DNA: TGTGCCAGCATTATAACAGGGACTGCCACTGAAGCTTTCTTT; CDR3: CASIITGTATEAFF
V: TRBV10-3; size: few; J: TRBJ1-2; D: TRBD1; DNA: TGTGCCATCAGACCGGGACAGGGGGACTATGGCTACACCTTC; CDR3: CAIRPGQGDYGYTF
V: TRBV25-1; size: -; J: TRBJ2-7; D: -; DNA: TGTGCCAGCAGTGGGCAAAGGGGGGGAGGGTCCTCCTACGAGCAGTACTTC; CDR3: CASSGQRGGGSSYEQYF
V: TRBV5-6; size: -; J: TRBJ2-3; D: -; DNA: TGTGCCAGCAGCTTTGGTGCTAAGGTCACAGATACGCAGTATTTT; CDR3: CASSFGAKVTDTQYF
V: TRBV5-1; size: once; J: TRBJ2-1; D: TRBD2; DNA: TGCGCCAGCAGCTTGCCTAAGCGGGGACCCTATTTGGAGCAGTTCTTC; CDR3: CASSLPKRGPYLEQFF
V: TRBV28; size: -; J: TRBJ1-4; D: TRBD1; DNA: TGTGCCAGCAGTTTATTCAGGGGGTCTAATGAAAAACTGTTTTTT; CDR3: CASSLFRGSNEKLFF
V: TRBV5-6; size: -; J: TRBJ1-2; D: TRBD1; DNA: TGTGCCAGCAGCTTGGCAGGGGGCGCGCGGGGCTACACCTTC; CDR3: CASSLAGGARGYTF
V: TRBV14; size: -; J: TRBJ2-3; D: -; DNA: TGTGCCAGCAGACAAGCGGAGGATACGCAGTATTTT; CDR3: CASRQAEDTQYF
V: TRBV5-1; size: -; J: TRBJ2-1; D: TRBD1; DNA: TGCGCCAGCAGCTGGGGGGACAGGCCTTACAATGAGCAGTTCTTC; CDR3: CASSWGDRPYNEQFF
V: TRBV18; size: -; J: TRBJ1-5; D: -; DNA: TGTGCCAGCTCACCATTGGAGAGTCAGCCCCAGCATTTT; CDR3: CASSPLESQPQHF
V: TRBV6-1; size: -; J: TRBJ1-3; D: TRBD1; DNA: TGTGCCAGCAGTGTGCGTTCAGGGGGCGCTGAATGGTACACCATATATTTT; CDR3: CASSVRSGGAEWYTIYF